In its sample, the clone carrying this T cell receptor beta chain was seen a few times. Its specificity is not known. Libraries for TCRalpha and TCRbeta carried sample barcodes and unique molecular identifiers via 5'RACE. TCRdb passed the 5' RACE reads through MiXCR, listing each CDR3 protein once. The sample gives 150,000 to 200,000 distinct CDR3 sequences, 11% of which show up once; 3.5% to 4% is in the top ten. The record originates from a study of T-cell memory formation after mild COVID-19. The V end was cut by 5 bases, the J end by 4 bases, with 14 bases between. The CDR3 has 14 residues. Study-wide results and caveats: The CD4+ clones that contracted clustered mainly within CM and EM, and the CD8+ clones concentrated in EMRA. There were some responding clones in pre-infection memory, which suggested that cross-reactive memory had joined.

What was sequenced was PBMCs or a T cell subset sorted from them (not recorded which). This clonotype originated in a man aged 18 to 29 who had mild COVID-19 (a few samples of this study predate the infection). Cell type and time point are not known. The J gene is TRBJ1-1, the V gene TRBV12-3 or TRBV12-4, with D maybe TRBD1 (6 bases). CDR3 nucleotides: TGTGCCAGCAGTCCCCCGCAGGGGTTCACTGAAGCTTTCTTT. Protein sequence: CASSPPQGFTEAFF.